The 14 T cell receptor beta chains presented below share a single source sample, sequenced in a study of blood T cell repertoires in COVID-19. Measured with immunoSEQ multiplex PCR; TCRdb has only the in-frame clones, and not every one. The sample lists approximately 210,000 clones; around 87% were seen once. The sample consisted of PBMCs or T cells enriched from blood (not recorded which). Source of these receptors: a man aged 25-45 years in a cohort exposed to, infected with or recovered from COVID-19 (not recorded which).

The chain uses TRBV7-2 and TRBJ1-5; D might be TRBD1 (5 bases). This CDR3 region has 17 residues. V was shortened by 2 bases and J by 3 bases, with 17 bases between the two germline ends. Germline loops: CDR1 SGHTA, CDR2 FQGNSA. Here the CDR3 DNA reads TGTGCCAGCAGCTTAAGGCAGGGCTGGTTACCCAATCAGCCCCAGCATTTT. Translated, it gives CASSLRQGWLPNQPQHF.

The DNA for the CDR3 is TGTGCCAGCAGTTTATCGATTAGGGGAAGGACAGACCCCTACGAGCAGTACTTC. Translated: CASSLSIRGRTDPYEQYF. The chain carries TRBV27 and TRBJ2-7, with a possible D match to TRBD1 (6 bases). V dropped 0 bases and J dropped 2 bases, with 20 bases sitting between them. CDR1 is MNHEY, CDR2 SMNVEV, per germline (reference sequence). The CDR3 covers 18 residues.

This clone was seen repeatedly, ten times or more. The chain carries TRBV4-1 and TRBJ2-6; 7 bases are a match to TRBD1. CDR3 length: 19 residues. J gave up 0 bases and V 3 bases, and 11 bases lay outside the gene matches. CDR1 is MGHRA, CDR2 YSYEKL, per germline. CDR3 DNA sequence: TGCGCCAGCAGCCAGGACCCGACAGGGTCCGGCTCTGGGGCCAACGTCCTGACTTTC. Translating it yields CASSQDPTGSGSGANVLTF.

The CDR3 region has the DNA TGTGCCAGCAGCTCCTTGGACTCTTACAATGAGCAGTTCTTC. Protein sequence: CASSSLDSYNEQFF. The chain employs TRBV5-4 and TRBJ2-1; tentative D call: TRBD2 (5 bases). Trimming took 3 bases from V and 4 from J, leaving 11 bases between them. CDR1 and CDR2 from the germline V gene are SGHNT and YYREEE (reference sequence). The CDR3 is 14 amino acids.

CDR3 sequence reads: CASSLTSGSQETQYF. CDR3 DNA: TGTGCCAGCAGCTTGACTAGCGGGAGCCAAGAGACCCAGTACTTC. This chain uses TRBV7-3 with TRBJ2-5, with 12 bases that match TRBD2. J lost 1 base, V lost 3 bases, and 0 bases had no gene match. The CDR3 contains 15 residues. CDR1 is SGHTA, CDR2 FQGTGA, per germline. Full variable domain (remainder filled in from reference TRBV7-3 and TRBJ2-5): GAGVSQTPSNKVTEKGKYVELRCDPISGHTALYWYRQSLGQGPEFLIYFQGTGAADDSGLPNDRFFAVRPEGSVSTLKIQRTERGDSAVYLCASSLTSGSQETQYFGPGTRLLVL.

This clone was detected only once. CDR3 loop: CASSRQSRNQPQHF. The CDR3 DNA reads TGTGCCAGTAGTAGGCAGTCCCGCAATCAGCCCCAGCATTTT. The V and J genes are TRBV19 and TRBJ1-5; no firm D call. V was cut by 4 bases and J by 2 bases, with 9 bases left in between. Germline V gives CDR1 LNHDA, CDR2 SQIVND (reference sequence). This CDR3 is 14 amino acids long.

This sequence joins TRBV5-1 and TRBJ2-7; a possible D gene is TRBD1 (5 bases). Looked up from germline, CDR1 is SGHRS and CDR2 is YFSETQ. The CDR3 is made up of 13 amino acids. The V and J ends lost 0 bases and 9 bases respectively, with 13 bases between them. The CDR3 spells CASSLAGQQGQYF. The CDR3 region has the DNA TGCGCCAGCAGCTTGGCTGGTCAGCAGGGGCAGTACTTC.

The DNA of the CDR3 is TGCGCCAGCAGCCCGGGACAGAGGATCTACGAGCAGTACTTC. It yields the protein CASSPGQRIYEQYF. The chain employs TRBV4-1 and TRBJ2-7; 7 bases are shared with TRBD1. CDR1 and CDR2 from the germline V gene are MGHRA and YSYEKL. The CDR3 spans 14 residues. V lost 4 bases to trimming and J lost 3 bases; unmatched junction nucleotides: 6.

On this clone: The sample carries other DNA sequences with the same CDR3. This rearrangement joins TRBV18 to TRBJ2-7; TRBD1 matches at 11 bases. This CDR3 has 14 amino acids. The V gene's germline CDR1 is KGHSH and CDR2 LQKENI. The J segment lost 6 bases and the V segment lost 2 bases, leaving 3 bases of the junction unmatched. CDR3 nucleotide sequence: TGTGCCAGCTCACCAGGACAGGGGGCTGGCGAGCAGTACTTC. As protein: CASSPGQGAGEQYF.

The J gene is TRBJ2-7, the V gene TRBV7-9; D is unclear. The CDR3 spans 12 residues. Trimming stripped 2 bases from V and 6 bases from J, with 8 bases between. The V gene's germline CDR1 is SEHNR and CDR2 FQNEAQ (reference sequence). Here the CDR3 DNA reads TGTGCCAGCAGCTTAAAAGCCTCCGAGCAGTACTTC. It specifies CASSLKASEQYF.

As regards this clone: The sample contains more than one DNA sequence encoding this CDR3. The V call is TRBV28, the J call TRBJ2-7; 13 bases are shared with TRBD2. V lost 6 bases to trimming and J lost 2 bases; unmatched junction nucleotides: 4. This CDR3 region has 15 residues. The V gene's germline CDR1 is MDHEN and CDR2 SYDVKM. The CDR3 bases are TGTGCCAGCAGCCAGACTAGCGGGGGGACCTACGAGCAGTACTTC. It yields the protein CASSQTSGGTYEQYF.

The chain uses TRBV19 and TRBJ1-4, with 10 bases fitting TRBD1. The germline gives CDR1 LNHDA, CDR2 SQIVND (reference sequence). This CDR3 contains 17 residues. The V gene end was trimmed by 3 bases and the J gene end by 6 bases; junction bases not matched to a gene: 10. CDR3 amino acids: CASSMDFSGQGYEKLFF. The CDR3 DNA follows: TGTGCCAGTAGTATGGATTTCTCGGGACAGGGGTATGAAAAACTGTTTTTT.

The J gene is TRBJ2-4, the V gene TRBV7-2; 8 positions match TRBD2. V trimming: 5 bases; J trimming: 7 bases; junction bases outside the gene matches: 10. Germline CDR1 and CDR2: SGHTA and FQGNSA. The CDR3 runs to 15 residues. CDR3 nucleotides: TGTGCCAGCAGCGCCCTAGCGGGCTGGGTCAACATTCAGTACTTC. Translating it yields CASSALAGWVNIQYF.

This clone has a single count. V gene TRBV11-3 combines with J gene TRBJ2-1; weak D call: TRBD2 (5 bases). The CDR3 sequence is 15 residues long. In germline, CDR1 is SGHNT, CDR2 YENEEA. V was shortened by 1 base and J by 0 bases, with 7 bases between the two germline ends. The CDR3 is CASSLGSASYNEQFF. CDR3 DNA sequence: TGTGCCAGCAGCTTAGGTAGCGCCTCCTACAATGAGCAGTTCTTC.